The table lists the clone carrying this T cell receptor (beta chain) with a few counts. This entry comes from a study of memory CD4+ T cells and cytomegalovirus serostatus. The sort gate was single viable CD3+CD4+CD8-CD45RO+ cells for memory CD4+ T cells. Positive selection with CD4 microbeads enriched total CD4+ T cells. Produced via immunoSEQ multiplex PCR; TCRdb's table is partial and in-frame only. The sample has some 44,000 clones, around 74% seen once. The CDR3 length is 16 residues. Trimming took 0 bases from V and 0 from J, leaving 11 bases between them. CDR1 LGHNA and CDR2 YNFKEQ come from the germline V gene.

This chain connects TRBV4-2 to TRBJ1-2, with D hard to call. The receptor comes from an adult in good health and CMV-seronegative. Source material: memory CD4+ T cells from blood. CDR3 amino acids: CASSQDLAAANYGYTF. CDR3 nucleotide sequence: TGTGCCAGCAGCCAAGATCTGGCGGCAGCTAACTATGGCTACACCTTC.